A selection of T cell receptor beta chains follows, all from one sample in a study of T cell repertoires in cytomegalovirus infection. TCRdb processed the reads anew with MiXCR; each CDR3 protein has one entry. The data contain about 140,000 distinct CDR3 sequences, roughly 6.5% of them singletons. The specimen was PBMCs. These TCRs come from a human donor in good health (CMV status not recorded). Some clones in this sample may be carry-over from other donors' samples. CDR3s include the opening cysteine and the closing phenylalanine or tryptophan. The D gene is left open where the match is weak. Where a row states a size, it is once, few, many or the class of an expanded clone; other rows omit it.

CDR3nt | CDR3aa | abundance | j_gene | d_gene | v_gene
TGTGCCACCAGCAGACCCGGGACAGGGGGCAATCAGCCCCAGCATTTT | CATSRPGTGGNQPQHF | many | TRBJ1-5 | TRBD1 | TRBV15
TGTGCCAGTAGTATAGCCCCCTTGGACAGAAGTGACTCCTACGAGCAGTACTTC | CASSIAPLDRSDSYEQYF | many | TRBJ2-7 | - | TRBV19
TGTGCCAGCAGCCGGAGTTGGGGCGCAGATACGCAGTATTTT | CASSRSWGADTQYF | many | TRBJ2-3 | - | TRBV7-7
TGTGCCAGCAGCTCCCGGGGGGGGGACCGCAGAGAGACCCAGTACTTC | CASSSRGGDRRETQYF | many | TRBJ2-5 | TRBD2 | TRBV7-2
TGTGCCAGCAGCCCTCGGGAGACCCAGTACTTC | CASSPRETQYF | many | TRBJ2-5 | - | TRBV7-2
TGTGCCAGCAGCCCGAGTTTGGGGACCACAGATACGCAGTATTTT | CASSPSLGTTDTQYF | many | TRBJ2-3 | - | TRBV7-8
TGTGCCAGCAGCTTAAAAGATCGCACTGAAGCTTTCTTT | CASSLKDRTEAFF | many | TRBJ1-1 | - | TRBV7-2
TGTGCCAGCAGCTTCGGACAGGGCGGAAACACTGAAGCTTTCTTT | CASSFGQGGNTEAFF | many | TRBJ1-1 | TRBD1 | TRBV7-8
TGTGCCAGCAGCCCGACGGGGAGACTCCAAGAGACCCAGTACTTC | CASSPTGRLQETQYF | few | TRBJ2-5 | - | TRBV5-4
TGTGCCAGCAGCCGGGGGAGAGGCGCGAACACCGGGGAGCTGTTTTTT | CASSRGRGANTGELFF | medium-sized | TRBJ2-2 | - | TRBV7-2
TGTGCCAGTAGTCCTTCAGGACAGAAGAATAGCTATGGCTACACCTTC | CASSPSGQKNSYGYTF | few | TRBJ1-2 | - | TRBV19
TGTGCCAGTAGTGAGGGATTCGGGGAGCTGTTTTTT | CASSEGFGELFF | - | TRBJ2-2 | - | TRBV19
TGTGCCAGCAGTGCGACCAGTCGCACTGAAGCTCTCTTT | CASSATSRTEALF | - | TRBJ1-1 | - | TRBV2
TGTGCCAGCAGCCGGGACGTAGCAACTAATGAAAAACTGTTTTTT | CASSRDVATNEKLFF | many | TRBJ1-4 | - | TRBV11-2
TGTGCTAGTGCCGACGACAGGGCTGGAAACACCATATATTTT | CASADDRAGNTIYF | many | TRBJ1-3 | TRBD1 | TRBV12-5
TGTGCCAGCAGCTTGGGGACAGGGTTTTACGAGCAGTACTTC | CASSLGTGFYEQYF | many | TRBJ2-7 | TRBD1 | TRBV7-8
TGTGCCAGCAGTTACGGGAACCTCGATAGCAATGAGCAGTTCTTC | CASSYGNLDSNEQFF | many | TRBJ2-1 | - | TRBV6-5
TGCGCCAGCAGTGAGACAGGAGGGTCCTACAATGAGCAGTTCTTC | CASSETGGSYNEQFF | many | TRBJ2-1 | - | TRBV10-2
TGTGCCATCAGTGAACAGGGGGTGGCTAAGCAGTACTTC | CAISEQGVAKQYF | many | TRBJ2-7 | TRBD1 | TRBV10-3
TGTGCCAGCAGCGCTTCGGACAGGTCCACCTACAATGAGCAGTTCTTC | CASSASDRSTYNEQFF | many | TRBJ2-1 | TRBD1 | TRBV7-8
TGTGCCAGCAGCGTAGATCCCGCGGGGGGGGAGCAGTTCTTC | CASSVDPAGGEQFF | - | TRBJ2-1 | TRBD2 | TRBV9
TGCGCCAGCAGCTTGGAACCCTACCCCGATACGCAGTATTTT | CASSLEPYPDTQYF | few | TRBJ2-3 | - | TRBV5-1
TGTGCTAGTGGTTCACGCGTCGCAGGCCTCTCTGGAAACACCATATATTTT | CASGSRVAGLSGNTIYF | - | TRBJ1-3 | - | TRBV12-5
TGCAGTGCTAGAGGAGGGGGGCGGGGGGGCGAATTGAACATTCAGTACTTC | CSARGGGRGGELNIQYF | - | TRBJ2-4 | TRBD2 | TRBV20-1
TGTGCCAGTCGCGGGGCGGGATACGAGCAGTACTTC | CASRGAGYEQYF | many | TRBJ2-7 | - | TRBV7-8
TGTGCCAGCTCACCCGGGACACTCGAGCAGTTCTTC | CASSPGTLEQFF | few | TRBJ2-1 | - | TRBV18
TGTGCCAGCAGCTTCCCCCTCCTGGAGCAGTACTTC | CASSFPLLEQYF | - | TRBJ2-7 | - | TRBV7-2
TGCAGTGCTAGAGATCCGGGCACTAGCGGGGGGGCGGCAGATACGCAGTATTTT | CSARDPGTSGGAADTQYF | - | TRBJ2-3 | TRBD2 | TRBV20-1
TGTGCCAGCGCCGGGCTAGCGGGGAGCACAGATACGCAGTATTTT | CASAGLAGSTDTQYF | many | TRBJ2-3 | TRBD2 | TRBV6-1
TGTGCCAGCAGTTTCCAGGGGGGTCTTTACGAGCAGTACTTC | CASSFQGGLYEQYF | many | TRBJ2-7 | - | TRBV28
TGCGCCAGCAGCCAAGCGCCGGACAGCTCCTACGAGCAGTACTTC | CASSQAPDSSYEQYF | - | TRBJ2-7 | - | TRBV4-1
TGTGCCAGCAGTGTTCGGGGCGTCACAGATACGCAGTATTTT | CASSVRGVTDTQYF | few | TRBJ2-3 | - | TRBV2
TGTGCCAGCTCACATGGAGTCGTGGGGAAATCTGGAAACACCATATATTTT | CASSHGVVGKSGNTIYF | - | TRBJ1-3 | - | TRBV18
TGTGCCAGCAGTCCTCAGGGGGCTTTAAACGGATCACCCCTCCACTTT | CASSPQGALNGSPLHF | few | TRBJ1-6 | TRBD1 | TRBV6-6
TGTGCCAGCAGCTCTTCCCGGGCAGCCGCGAACACCGGGGAGCTGTTTTTT | CASSSSRAAANTGELFF | many | TRBJ2-2 | - | TRBV11-3
TGCAGTGCTGGGACGGACAGGGAGGGGACTGAAGCTTTCTTT | CSAGTDREGTEAFF | many | TRBJ1-1 | TRBD1 | TRBV20-1
TGTGCCAGCAGCATCGGGCCAATCTACGAGCAGTACTTC | CASSIGPIYEQYF | few | TRBJ2-7 | - | TRBV5-6
TGTGCCAGCAGCCGGTTCGGGACAGGGCCTCTGAACGAGCAGTACTTC | CASSRFGTGPLNEQYF | - | TRBJ2-7 | TRBD1 | TRBV3-1
TGTGCCAGCAGCTTGGACGGAAGAACCAATCAGCCCCAGCATTTT | CASSLDGRTNQPQHF | many | TRBJ1-5 | - | TRBV7-2
TGTGCCAGCAGTAGAGGTGGGGGGCCTACCTATGGCTACACCTTC | CASSRGGGPTYGYTF | many | TRBJ1-2 | - | TRBV28
TGCAGTGCCTTTCGAGTGTGGCAGGTGGACATGGAGACCCAGTACTTC | CSAFRVWQVDMETQYF | many | TRBJ2-5 | - | TRBV20-1
TGTGCCAGCAGCTTAGCCCGGACCGGCGGGGAGCTGTTTTTT | CASSLARTGGELFF | many | TRBJ2-2 | - | TRBV7-8
TGTGCCAGCAGCTTAGGATTTGGACAGGGGCGGGCTCAGCCCCAGCATTTT | CASSLGFGQGRAQPQHF | many | TRBJ1-5 | TRBD1 | TRBV7-2
TGTGCCAGCAGCTTAGGACTAGCGGGGACCACAGATACGCAGTATTTT | CASSLGLAGTTDTQYF | many | TRBJ2-3 | TRBD2 | TRBV7-2
TGTGCCAGCAGACAAAGCGGGGGTAAATTAGATACGCAGTATTTT | CASRQSGGKLDTQYF | - | TRBJ2-3 | TRBD2 | TRBV6-6
TGTGCCAGCAGTCGTTCGGACAGGGGCACTGAAGCTTTCTTT | CASSRSDRGTEAFF | many | TRBJ1-1 | TRBD1 | TRBV7-9
TGTGCCAGCAGTGAAGACAGGAACACCTACAATGAGCAGTTCTTC | CASSEDRNTYNEQFF | many | TRBJ2-1 | - | TRBV6-1
TGTGCCACCAGCAGAGATTTTAACACAGATACGCAGTATTTT | CATSRDFNTDTQYF | many | TRBJ2-3 | - | TRBV15
TGTGCCAGCAGTTTGAGGGAAGAGACCCAGTACTTC | CASSLREETQYF | many | TRBJ2-5 | - | TRBV12-3/TRBV12-4
TGTGCCAGCAGTTTAGCACTACATGGACAAGAGACCCAGTACTTC | CASSLALHGQETQYF | many | TRBJ2-5 | - | TRBV12-3/TRBV12-4
TGTGCCAGCAGACGATTATATGCAACTAATGAAAAACTGTTTTTT | CASRRLYATNEKLFF | many | TRBJ1-4 | - | TRBV11-2
TGCGCCAGCAGCCAAGTCAGGGATAGTTCACCCCTCCACTTT | CASSQVRDSSPLHF | few | TRBJ1-6 | - | TRBV4-3
TGTGCCAGCAGCTTAGACAGGTCGGGTTGGTGGCAACACAATGAGCAGTTCTTC | CASSLDRSGWWQHNEQFF | - | TRBJ2-1 | - | TRBV7-9